This is a list of T cell receptor beta chains from one sample in a study of OX40 agonist ivuxolimab in advanced cancers. The method was immunoSEQ multiplex PCR; TCRdb's version includes in-frame clones alone and lacks a portion of them. Of roughly 30,000 clones in the sample, around nine tenths were seen once. This specimen was CD4+ or CD8+ T cells sorted from blood, taken in a trial of the OX40 agonist ivuxolimab. Receptors originate from an adult with an advanced solid tumor such as melanoma, head and neck, liver or kidney cancer. Both conserved end residues are part of each CDR3. D genes are given only for firm matches. Clone size is shown for a subset of rows, as once, few, many or a class of expanded clone.

length	D	V	size	J	CDR3	DNA
14	TRBD1	TRBV5-1	-	TRBJ2-7	CASSAGQGSYEQYF	TGCGCCAGCAGCGCGGGACAGGGGTCCTACGAGCAGTACTTC
12	-	TRBV6-5	-	TRBJ2-7	CASSYGLGEQYF	TGTGCCAGCAGTTACGGCCTGGGCGAGCAGTACTTC
13	-	TRBV7-7	-	TRBJ2-1	CASSPQNYNEQFF	TGTGCTAGCAGCCCACAGAACTACAATGAGCAGTTCTTC
15	TRBD2	TRBV7-9	-	TRBJ2-3	CASRETSGAPDTQYF	TGTGCCAGCCGAGAGACTAGCGGGGCCCCAGATACGCAGTATTTT
14	-	TRBV7-3	-	TRBJ2-2	CASSPYWGIGELFF	TGTGCCAGCAGCCCATACTGGGGTATCGGGGAGCTGTTTTTT
14	-	TRBV30	-	TRBJ1-1	CAWSPLRTNTEAFF	TGTGCCTGGAGCCCACTTCGGACGAACACTGAAGCTTTCTTT
15	-	TRBV27	-	TRBJ2-1	CASSFLSGIYNEQFF	TGTGCCAGCAGTTTTCTTTCCGGGATCTACAATGAGCAGTTCTTC
16	TRBD2	TRBV7-3	-	TRBJ2-3	CASSPGLAGRTDTQYF	TGTGCCAGCAGCCCAGGACTAGCGGGGCGCACAGATACGCAGTATTTT
13	-	TRBV10-1	few	TRBJ2-1	CASGGPGASEQFF	TGCGCCAGTGGTGGTCCGGGGGCCTCTGAGCAGTTCTTC
12	-	TRBV9	-	TRBJ1-3	CASSVTGNTIYF	TGTGCCAGCAGCGTTACTGGAAACACCATATATTTT
13	-	TRBV27	-	TRBJ1-2	CASSPQGWRGYTF	TGTGCCAGCAGTCCTCAGGGTTGGCGTGGCTACACCTTC
13	-	TRBV28	-	TRBJ2-4	CASGGLAKNIQYF	TGTGCCAGCGGGGGCTTAGCCAAAAACATTCAGTACTTC
12	-	TRBV19	few	TRBJ1-5	CASSPRNQPQHF	TGTGCCAGTAGTCCACGCAATCAGCCCCAGCATTTT
12	-	TRBV19	few	TRBJ2-7	CASSIFGGEQYF	TGTGCCAGTAGTATCTTCGGGGGCGAGCAGTACTTC
17	TRBD1	TRBV4-1	-	TRBJ1-4	CASSQVGTGGGYEKLFF	TGCGCCAGCAGCCAAGTAGGGACAGGGGGAGGATATGAAAAACTGTTTTTT
14	TRBD2	TRBV29-1	-	TRBJ2-3	CSVEDGASGDTQYF	TGCAGCGTTGAAGATGGTGCTAGCGGAGATACGCAGTATTTT
15	-	TRBV4-1	-	TRBJ1-4	CASRPTHVGDEKLFF	TGCGCCAGCAGACCAACCCACGTGGGGGATGAAAAACTGTTTTTT
16	TRBD2	TRBV7-3	-	TRBJ2-1	CASSPMGGSSYNEQFF	TGTGCCAGCAGCCCCATGGGGGGGAGCTCCTACAATGAGCAGTTCTTC
17	TRBD2	TRBV5-6	-	TRBJ2-5	CASSLWGRGRVKETQYF	TGTGCCAGCAGCTTGTGGGGGAGGGGCAGGGTGAAAGAGACCCAGTACTTC
15	-	TRBV6-1	-	TRBJ2-5	CASSEAPAVQETQYF	TGTGCCAGCAGTGAAGCGCCGGCAGTACAAGAGACCCAGTACTTC
14	-	TRBV6-5	-	TRBJ2-1	CASSPGGRTNEQFF	TGTGCCAGCAGTCCCGGGGGGCGTACGAATGAGCAGTTCTTC
18	TRBD2	TRBV5-5	-	TRBJ2-7	CASSLLFVRLAGDTEQYF	TGTGCCAGCAGCTTGCTCTTCGTTCGACTAGCGGGAGACACGGAGCAGTACTTC
16	-	TRBV11-3	-	TRBJ1-5	CASSQQGAGRNQPQHF	TGTGCCAGCAGCCAACAGGGTGCCGGGCGCAATCAGCCCCAGCATTTT
16	-	TRBV9	-	TRBJ2-7	CASSVGLGGISYEQYF	TGTGCCAGCAGCGTAGGACTCGGCGGGATCTCCTACGAGCAGTACTTC
15	TRBD1	TRBV9	-	TRBJ1-2	CASSVGHAGGSRYTF	TGTGCCAGCAGCGTAGGTCATGCAGGGGGCTCACGCTACACCTTC
14	-	TRBV7-9	-	TRBJ2-7	CASSPSQGVYEQYF	TGTGCCAGCAGCCCAAGCCAAGGGGTCTACGAGCAGTACTTC
14	TRBD1	TRBV6-5	-	TRBJ2-5	CASSYVGGLETQYF	TGTGCCAGCAGTTACGTAGGGGGCTTAGAGACCCAGTACTTC
15	TRBD2	TRBV10-1	-	TRBJ2-1	CASSLGLAGVNEQFF	TGCGCCAGCAGTCTTGGACTAGCGGGAGTCAATGAGCAGTTCTTC
14	-	TRBV7-8	-	TRBJ2-3	CASTPTGLGDTQYF	TGTGCCAGCACCCCGACCGGGCTAGGGGATACGCAGTATTTT
11	-	TRBV13	-	TRBJ2-7	CASSLEYEQYF	TGTGCCAGCAGCTTAGAGTACGAGCAGTACTTC
13	-	TRBV27	-	TRBJ2-7	CASSLDTAYEQYF	TGTGCCAGCAGTTTAGATACAGCTTACGAGCAGTACTTC
16	TRBD1	TRBV7-9	-	TRBJ2-5	CASSLWDREGRETQYF	TGTGCCAGCAGCTTATGGGACAGGGAGGGGCGAGAGACCCAGTACTTC
14	-	TRBV11-2	-	TRBJ1-2	CASSLEGAAYGYTF	TGTGCCAGCAGCTTAGAAGGCGCAGCGTATGGCTACACCTTC
16	TRBD2	TRBV15	-	TRBJ2-1	CATSRAWTSLGDEQFF	TGTGCCACCAGCAGAGCATGGACTAGCTTGGGCGATGAGCAGTTCTTC
15	TRBD1	TRBV28	-	TRBJ2-7	CASSLVAGGFHEQYF	TGTGCCAGCAGTTTGGTGGCAGGGGGCTTCCACGAGCAGTACTTC
15	-	TRBV7-9	-	TRBJ1-5	CASTATKGCSQPQHF	TGTGCCAGCACCGCAACCAAGGGTTGTTCTCAGCCCCAGCATTTT
18	-	TRBV28	-	TRBJ2-6	CASSIGRDRTSGANVLTF	TGTGCCAGCAGTATAGGGCGGGACAGAACCTCTGGGGCCAACGTCCTGACTTTC
15	TRBD1	TRBV9	once	TRBJ2-7	CASSPPGTGVYEQYF	TGTGCCAGCAGCCCCCCGGGGACAGGGGTTTACGAGCAGTACTTC
15	TRBD1	TRBV5-4	-	TRBJ1-2	CASSPFRQGGYGYTF	TGTGCCAGCAGCCCATTTAGACAGGGAGGCTATGGCTACACCTTC
15	TRBD1	TRBV7-9	-	TRBJ2-5	CASSLPGQGAETQYF	TGTGCCAGCAGCTTACCGGGACAGGGGGCAGAGACCCAGTACTTC
13	-	TRBV7-6	-	TRBJ1-4	CASSAGVAEKLFF	TGTGCCAGCAGCGCCGGGGTCGCTGAAAAACTGTTTTTT
20	TRBD2	TRBV4-1	-	TRBJ2-3	CASSQDPRPSGRWDTDTQYF	TGCGCCAGCAGCCAAGATCCCCGGCCTAGCGGGAGGTGGGACACAGATACGCAGTATTTT
12	-	TRBV9	-	TRBJ1-5	CASGNSGKPQHF	TGTGCCAGCGGAAACTCGGGGAAGCCCCAGCATTTT
12	TRBD1	TRBV29-1	-	TRBJ2-7	CSVETGGYEQYF	TGCAGCGTAGAGACAGGGGGCTACGAGCAGTACTTC
13	-	TRBV11-3	-	TRBJ2-7	CASSLVKGYEQYF	TGTGCCAGCAGCTTAGTCAAGGGTTACGAGCAGTACTTC
13	-	TRBV4-1	-	TRBJ2-5	CASSQLAGETQYF	TGCGCCAGCAGCCAATTAGCAGGAGAGACCCAGTACTTC
14	-	TRBV7-3	-	TRBJ2-2	CASSLNSGTGELFF	TGTGCCAGCAGCCTTAATAGCGGAACCGGGGAGCTGTTTTTT
13	-	TRBV27	-	TRBJ2-5	CASRWEGGETQYF	TGTGCCAGCAGGTGGGAGGGGGGAGAGACCCAGTACTTC
15	TRBD2	TRBV19	-	TRBJ2-1	CASHSGRVSYNEQFF	TGTGCCAGTCATAGCGGGAGGGTCTCCTACAATGAGCAGTTCTTC
13	-	TRBV7-9	-	TRBJ2-7	CASSSTDPYEQYF	TGTGCCAGCAGCTCAACGGATCCCTACGAGCAGTACTTC
12	-	TRBV6-5	-	TRBJ1-3	CASTSPGNTIYF	TGTGCCAGCACCTCACCAGGAAACACCATATATTTT
13	-	TRBV28	-	TRBJ1-5	CASSRTAYQPQHF	TGTGCCAGCAGTCGGACCGCTTATCAGCCCCAGCATTTT
16	TRBD2	TRBV19	-	TRBJ2-1	CASSFWTSGSYNEQFF	TGTGCCAGTAGTTTCTGGACTAGCGGGAGCTACAATGAGCAGTTCTTC
12	-	TRBV6-1	-	TRBJ1-1	CASSEATLGAFF	TGTGCCAGCAGTGAAGCGACACTAGGAGCTTTCTTT
15	-	TRBV6-5	-	TRBJ2-2	CASSYSRPVTGELFF	TGTGCCAGCAGTTACTCGAGGCCTGTGACCGGGGAGCTGTTTTTT
13	-	TRBV7-6	once	TRBJ1-1	CASKGGGPTEAFF	TGTGCCAGCAAGGGAGGGGGGCCTACTGAAGCTTTCTTT
18	TRBD1	TRBV9	-	TRBJ2-3	CASSSQLTRTGDTDTQYF	TGTGCCAGCAGCTCCCAACTGACGCGGACAGGAGACACAGATACGCAGTATTTT
17	-	TRBV7-9	once	TRBJ2-1	CASSPPFASSGDNEQFF	TGTGCCAGCAGCCCTCCATTCGCTAGTTCGGGTGACAATGAGCAGTTCTTC
12	TRBD2	TRBV10-1	-	TRBJ2-7	CARRGYPYEQYF	TGCGCCAGGCGGGGGTACCCCTACGAGCAGTACTTC